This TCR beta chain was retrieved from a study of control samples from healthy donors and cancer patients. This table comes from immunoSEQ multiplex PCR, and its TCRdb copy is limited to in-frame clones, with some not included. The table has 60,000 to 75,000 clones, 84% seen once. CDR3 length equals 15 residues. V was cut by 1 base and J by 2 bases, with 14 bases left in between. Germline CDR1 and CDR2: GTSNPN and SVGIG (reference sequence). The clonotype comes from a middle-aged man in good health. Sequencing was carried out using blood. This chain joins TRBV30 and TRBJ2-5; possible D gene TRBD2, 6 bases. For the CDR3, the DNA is TGTGCCTGGAGTGCCGGAAGGAGGGTTCAAGAGACCCAGTACTTC. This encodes CAWSAGRRVQETQYF.